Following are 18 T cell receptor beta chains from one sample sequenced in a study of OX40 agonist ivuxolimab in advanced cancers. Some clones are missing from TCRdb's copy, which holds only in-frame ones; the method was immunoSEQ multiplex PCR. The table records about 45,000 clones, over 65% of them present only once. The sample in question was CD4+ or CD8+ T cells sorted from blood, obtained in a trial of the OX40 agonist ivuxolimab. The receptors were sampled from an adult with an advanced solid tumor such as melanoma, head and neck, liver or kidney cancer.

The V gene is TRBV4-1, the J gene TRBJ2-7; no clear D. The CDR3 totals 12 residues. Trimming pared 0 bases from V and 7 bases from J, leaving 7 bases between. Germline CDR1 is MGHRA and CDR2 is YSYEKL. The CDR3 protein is CASSQELGEQYF. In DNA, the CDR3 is TGCGCCAGCAGCCAAGAACTGGGAGAGCAGTACTTC.

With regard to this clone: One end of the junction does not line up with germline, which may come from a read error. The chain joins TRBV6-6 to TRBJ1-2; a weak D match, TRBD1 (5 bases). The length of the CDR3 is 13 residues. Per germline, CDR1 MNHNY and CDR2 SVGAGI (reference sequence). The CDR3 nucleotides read TGTGCCACCTCCTGGGGGACTAACTATGGCCACACCTTC. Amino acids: CATSWGTNYGHTF.

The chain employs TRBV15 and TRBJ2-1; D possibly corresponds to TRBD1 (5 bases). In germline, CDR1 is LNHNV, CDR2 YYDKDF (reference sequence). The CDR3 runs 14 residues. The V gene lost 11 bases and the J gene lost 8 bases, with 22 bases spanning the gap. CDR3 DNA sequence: TGTGCCGTTCCCTTCCAGGGAAATAGCTATGAGCAGTTCTTC. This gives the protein CAVPFQGNSYEQFF.

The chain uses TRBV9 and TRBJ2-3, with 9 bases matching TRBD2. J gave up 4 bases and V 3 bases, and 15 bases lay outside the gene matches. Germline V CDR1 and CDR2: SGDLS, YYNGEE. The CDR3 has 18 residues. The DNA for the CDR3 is TGTGCCAGCAGCGGGACCTACGAAATGGCGGGAGGGGCAGATACGCAGTATTTT. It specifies CASSGTYEMAGGADTQYF.

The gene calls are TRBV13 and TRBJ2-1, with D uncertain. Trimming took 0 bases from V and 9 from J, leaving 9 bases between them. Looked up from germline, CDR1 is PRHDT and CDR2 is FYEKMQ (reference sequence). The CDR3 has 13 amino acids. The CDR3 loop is CASSLGPGGEQFF. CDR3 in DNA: TGTGCCAGCAGCTTAGGCCCCGGCGGTGAGCAGTTCTTC.

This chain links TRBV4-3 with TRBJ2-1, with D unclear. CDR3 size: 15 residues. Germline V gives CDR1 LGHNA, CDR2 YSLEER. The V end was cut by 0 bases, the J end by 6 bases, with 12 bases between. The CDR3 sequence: CASSQDRVRVNEQFF. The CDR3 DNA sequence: TGCGCCAGCAGCCAAGACCGGGTGAGAGTCAATGAGCAGTTCTTC.

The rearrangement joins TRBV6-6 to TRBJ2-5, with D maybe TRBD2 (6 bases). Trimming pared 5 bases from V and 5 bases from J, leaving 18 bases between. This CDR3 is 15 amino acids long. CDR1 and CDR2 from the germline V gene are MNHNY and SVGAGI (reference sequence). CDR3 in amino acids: CASSLASGLGETQYF. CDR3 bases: TGTGCCAGCAGTCTAGCGTCGGGGCTAGGGGAGACCCAGTACTTC.

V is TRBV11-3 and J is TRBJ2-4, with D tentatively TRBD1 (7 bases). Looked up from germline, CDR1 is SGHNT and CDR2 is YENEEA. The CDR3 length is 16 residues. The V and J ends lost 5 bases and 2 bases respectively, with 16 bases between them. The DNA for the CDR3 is TGTGCCAGCAGCGTAAGACAGGGACTGACCAAAAACATTCAGTACTTC. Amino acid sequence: CASSVRQGLTKNIQYF.

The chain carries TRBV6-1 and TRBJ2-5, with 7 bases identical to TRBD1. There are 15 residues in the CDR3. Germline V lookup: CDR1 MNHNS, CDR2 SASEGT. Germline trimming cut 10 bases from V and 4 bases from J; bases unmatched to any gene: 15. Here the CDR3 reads CATTPYDRVRETQYF. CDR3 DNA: TGTGCCACCACCCCTTACGACAGGGTTCGAGAGACCCAGTACTTC.

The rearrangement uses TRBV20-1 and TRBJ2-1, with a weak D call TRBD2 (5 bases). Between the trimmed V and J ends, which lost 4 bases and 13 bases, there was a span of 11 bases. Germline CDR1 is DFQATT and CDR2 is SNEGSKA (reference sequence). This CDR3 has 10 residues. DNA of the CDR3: TGCAGTGCTATCCTAGCCCGTCAGTTCTTC. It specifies CSAILARQFF.

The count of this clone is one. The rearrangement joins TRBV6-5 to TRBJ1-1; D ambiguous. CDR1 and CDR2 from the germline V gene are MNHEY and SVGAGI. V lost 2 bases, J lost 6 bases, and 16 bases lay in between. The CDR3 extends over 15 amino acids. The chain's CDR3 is CASSYEMSGYPEAFF. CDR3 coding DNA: TGTGCCAGCAGTTACGAGATGTCGGGTTATCCTGAAGCTTTCTTT.

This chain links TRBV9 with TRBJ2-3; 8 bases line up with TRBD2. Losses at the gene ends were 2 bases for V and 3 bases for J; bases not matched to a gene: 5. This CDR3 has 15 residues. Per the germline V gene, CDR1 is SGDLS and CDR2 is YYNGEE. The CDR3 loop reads CASSVSGSRTDTQYF. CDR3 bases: TGTGCCAGCAGCGTCAGCGGGAGCAGGACAGATACGCAGTATTTT.

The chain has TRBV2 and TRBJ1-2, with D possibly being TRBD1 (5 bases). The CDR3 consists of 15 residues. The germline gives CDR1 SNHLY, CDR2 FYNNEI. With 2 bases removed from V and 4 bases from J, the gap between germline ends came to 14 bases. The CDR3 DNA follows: TGTGCCAGCAGTGAATGGGTCAGGGAAACCTATGGCTACACCTTC. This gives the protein CASSEWVRETYGYTF.

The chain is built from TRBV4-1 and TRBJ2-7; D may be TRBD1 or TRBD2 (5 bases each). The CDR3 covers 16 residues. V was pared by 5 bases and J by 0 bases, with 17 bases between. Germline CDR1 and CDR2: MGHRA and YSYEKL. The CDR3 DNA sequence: TGCGCCAGCAGCGCTTCGGGGACGGTAAGCTCCTACGAGCAGTACTTC. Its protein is CASSASGTVSSYEQYF.

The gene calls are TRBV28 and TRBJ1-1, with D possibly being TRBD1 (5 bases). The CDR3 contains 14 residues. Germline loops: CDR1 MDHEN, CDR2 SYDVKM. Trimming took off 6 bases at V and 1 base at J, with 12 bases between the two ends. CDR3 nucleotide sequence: TGTGCCAGCAGACCTATCGGGGGGAACACTGAAGCTTTCTTT. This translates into CASRPIGGNTEAFF.

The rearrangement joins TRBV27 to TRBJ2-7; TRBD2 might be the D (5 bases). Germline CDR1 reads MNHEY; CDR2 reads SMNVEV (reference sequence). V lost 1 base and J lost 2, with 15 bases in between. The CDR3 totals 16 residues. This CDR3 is CASSLFPGAAPYEQYF. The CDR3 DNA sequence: TGTGCCAGCAGTTTATTCCCCGGAGCGGCGCCCTACGAGCAGTACTTC.

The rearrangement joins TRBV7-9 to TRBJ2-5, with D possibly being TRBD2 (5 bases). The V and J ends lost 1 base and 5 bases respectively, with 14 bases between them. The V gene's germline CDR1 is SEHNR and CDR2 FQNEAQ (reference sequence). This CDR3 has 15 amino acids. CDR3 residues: CASSLGGRRWETQYF. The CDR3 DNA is TGTGCCAGCAGCTTAGGAGGGAGAAGGTGGGAGACCCAGTACTTC.

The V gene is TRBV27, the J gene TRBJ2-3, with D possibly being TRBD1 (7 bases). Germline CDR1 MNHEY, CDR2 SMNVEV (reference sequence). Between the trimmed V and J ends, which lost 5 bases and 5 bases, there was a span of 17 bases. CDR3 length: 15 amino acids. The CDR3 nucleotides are TGTGCCAGCAGTCTTAGGGGTCAGGGGGGAGATACGCAGTATTTT. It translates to CASSLRGQGGDTQYF.